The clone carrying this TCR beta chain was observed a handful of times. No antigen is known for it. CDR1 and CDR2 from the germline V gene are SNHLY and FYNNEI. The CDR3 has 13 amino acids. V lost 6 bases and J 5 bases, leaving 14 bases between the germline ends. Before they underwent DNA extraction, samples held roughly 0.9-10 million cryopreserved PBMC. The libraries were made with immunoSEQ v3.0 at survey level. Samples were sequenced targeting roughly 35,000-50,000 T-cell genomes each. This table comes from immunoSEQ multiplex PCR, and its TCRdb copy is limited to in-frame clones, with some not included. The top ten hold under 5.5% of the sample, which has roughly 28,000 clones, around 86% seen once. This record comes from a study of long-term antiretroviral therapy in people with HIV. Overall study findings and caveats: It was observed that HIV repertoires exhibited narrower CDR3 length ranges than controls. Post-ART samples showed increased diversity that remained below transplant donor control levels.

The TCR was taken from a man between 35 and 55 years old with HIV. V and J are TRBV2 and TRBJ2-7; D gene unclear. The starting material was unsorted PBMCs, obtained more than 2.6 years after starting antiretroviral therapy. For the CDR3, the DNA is TGTGCCAGCAGGGTAGACCTAGTGCACGAGCAGTACTTC. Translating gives CASRVDLVHEQYF.